The 4 T cell receptor beta chains below were found in one sample sequenced in a study of CD8+CD57+ T cells in acquired aplastic anemia (dated by TCRdb to 2017 to 2018). Sequencer: Illumina HiSeq 2000. TCR beta VDJ combination and CDR3 sequence profiling used genomic DNA as the template. TCRdb handled the public reads itself, with Q25 trimming in fastp and clone calling in MiXCR, and kept productive beta chains. Rows are unified per CDR3 protein, each entry keeping the most common DNA and genes. Counted in this sample were a few hundred thousand distinct CDR3 sequences; about 70% of them appeared once. Together, the top ten hold under 4.5% of the sample. The sample taken for sequencing was sorted CD4+, CD8+, or CD8+CD57+ T cells (not recorded which) from PBMCs. These receptors all stem from a human donor in good health, serving as a control.

Comments on this clonotype: The junction shows a germline mismatch at one end, possibly a read error. This sequence joins TRBV7-2 and TRBJ1-1; 8 bases align to TRBD1. The CDR3 is made up of 15 amino acids. Per germline, CDR1 SGHTA and CDR2 FQGNSA. The CDR3 loop is CASSGPGQVRTEALF. The CDR3 DNA reads as TGTGCCAGCAGCGGACCGGGACAGGTACGCACTGAAGCTCTCTTT. Drawing the rest from reference TRBV7-2 and TRBJ1-1, the complete variable domain is GAGVSQSPSNKVTEKGKDVELRCDPISGHTALYWYRQSLGQGLEFLIYFQGNSAPDKSGLPSDRFSAERTGGSVSTLTIQRTQQEDSAVYLCASSGPGQVRTEALFGQGTRLTVV.

This clonotype has a single count. This sequence joins TRBV2 and TRBJ2-1, with D tentatively TRBD1 (6 bases). The J call is in doubt because the DNA end fits TRBJ1-5 better. Per the germline V gene, CDR1 is SNHLY and CDR2 is FYNNEI. CDR3 length: 14 amino acids. The CDR3 nucleotides read TGTGCCACCACTACTGCGGGGGGCTACCATCAGCAGCATTTT. Its protein product is CATTTAGGYHQQHF.

A remark on this clonotype: One end of the junction varies from germline; a read error may be responsible. The chain carries TRBV27 and TRBJ2-7; D gene uncertain. Germline V gives CDR1 MNHEY, CDR2 SMNVEV (reference sequence). The CDR3 covers 13 residues. The CDR3 is CASSAQAPYAQYF. Written as DNA, the CDR3 is TGTGCCAGCAGTGCTCAGGCGCCCTACGCGCAGTACTTC.

The genes are TRBV7-3 and TRBJ2-5, with D possibly being TRBD1 (5 bases). Near its end, the DNA agrees better with TRBJ2-1, so the J call may be wrong. The CDR3 totals 14 residues. Germline CDR1 reads SGHTA; CDR2 reads FQGTGA. CDR3 DNA: TGTGCCAGCAGGGATCTGACTGGACAAGAACCCCAGTTCTTC. Translating it yields CASRDLTGQEPQFF.